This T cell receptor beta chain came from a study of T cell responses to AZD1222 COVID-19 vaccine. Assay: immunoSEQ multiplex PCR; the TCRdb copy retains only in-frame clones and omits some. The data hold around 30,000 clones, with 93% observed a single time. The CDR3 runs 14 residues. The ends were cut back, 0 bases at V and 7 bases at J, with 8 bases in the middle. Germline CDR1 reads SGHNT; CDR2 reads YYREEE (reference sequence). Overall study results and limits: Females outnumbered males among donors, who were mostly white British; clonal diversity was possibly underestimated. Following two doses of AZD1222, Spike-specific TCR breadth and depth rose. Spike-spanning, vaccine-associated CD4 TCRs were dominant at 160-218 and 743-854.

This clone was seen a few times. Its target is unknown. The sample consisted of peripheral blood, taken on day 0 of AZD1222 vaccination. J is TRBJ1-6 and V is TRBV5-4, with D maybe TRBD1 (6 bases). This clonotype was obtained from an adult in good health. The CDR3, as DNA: TGTGCCAGCAGCTTGGACAGGGACAATTCACCCCTCCACTTT. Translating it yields CASSLDRDNSPLHF.